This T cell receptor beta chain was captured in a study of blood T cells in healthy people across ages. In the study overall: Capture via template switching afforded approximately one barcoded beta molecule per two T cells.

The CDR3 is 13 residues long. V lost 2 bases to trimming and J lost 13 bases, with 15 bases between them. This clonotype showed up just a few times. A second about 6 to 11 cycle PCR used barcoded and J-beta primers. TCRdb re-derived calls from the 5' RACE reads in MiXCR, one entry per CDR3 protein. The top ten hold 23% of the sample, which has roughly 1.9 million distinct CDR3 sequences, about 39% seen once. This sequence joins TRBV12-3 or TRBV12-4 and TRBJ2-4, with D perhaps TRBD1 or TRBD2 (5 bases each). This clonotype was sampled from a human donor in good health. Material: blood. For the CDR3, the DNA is TGTGCCAGCAGTTTATTACTAGGGGATGAGCAGTACTTC. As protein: CASSLLLGDEQYF.